What follows are 15 T cell receptor beta chains derived from one specimen sequenced in a study of vaccination and CD4 T cells after COVID-19 (dated 2022 in TCRdb). Receptor libraries were prepared by PCR. TCRdb names Illumina iSeq 100 as the instrument used. At the Johns Hopkins FTIC core, DNA from the cultured CD4+ T cells underwent TCR sequencing with the Oncomine TCR Beta short-read assay. The raw public reads went through TCRdb reprocessing: fastp at Q25, MiXCR clone calling, in-frame beta chains kept. Each entry merges the rows of one CDR3 protein and shows their most common DNA and genes. The sample table shows 10,000 to 15,000 distinct CDR3 sequences, and about 74% are seen once. The ten largest clonotypes hold about 7.4% of the sample. The intended sense of this specimen's treatment or condition label: roughly 10-day PBMC culture with coronavirus spike peptide pools or control peptides (ViraFEST assay).

No cognate antigen is known for these TCRs. This specimen was CD4+ T cells from blood, cultured in vitro, taken after SARS-CoV-2 vaccination. These receptors all come from a human donor who received a COVID-19 vaccine.

The table lists this clonotype with a count of one. The rearrangement joins TRBV20-1 to TRBJ1-5; D may be TRBD1 (5 bases). The V gene's germline CDR1 is DFQATT and CDR2 SNEGSKA (reference sequence). Deletions cut 7 bases from V and 10 bases from J, with 23 bases between. The CDR3 totals 14 residues. CDR3 coding DNA: TGCAGTGGGAGAGAAGGGGCGGTACGTGGTCCCCAGCATTTT. Translating gives CSGREGAVRGPQHF.

This rearrangement joins TRBV19 to TRBJ1-5; D gene unclear. CDR1 LNHDA and CDR2 SQIVND come from the germline V gene (reference sequence). The CDR3 contains 15 residues. V shed 3 bases and J shed 0 bases, with 9 bases lying between them. The CDR3: CASSIMVNSNQPQHF. The CDR3 nucleotides are TGTGCCAGTAGTATTATGGTTAATAGCAATCAGCCCCAGCATTTT.

The chain links TRBV15 to TRBJ2-3, with TRBD2 matching over 12 bases. Germline trimming cut 8 bases from V and 2 bases from J; bases unmatched to any gene: 8. There are 16 residues in the CDR3. The germline gives CDR1 LNHNV, CDR2 YYDKDF (reference sequence). The CDR3 region is CATEGGLAGITDTQYF. CDR3 sequence (DNA): TGTGCCACCGAAGGGGGACTAGCGGGTATCACAGATACGCAGTATTTT. The whole variable domain, remainder taken from reference TRBV15 and TRBJ2-3, is DAMVIQNPRYQVTQFGKPVTLSCSQTLNHNVMYWYQQKSSQAPKLLFHYYDKDFNNEADTPDNFQSRRPNTSFCFLDIRSPGLGDTAMYLCATEGGLAGITDTQYFGPGTRLTVL.

The genes are TRBV19 and TRBJ2-3, with TRBD2 matching over 9 bases. Germline trimming cut 4 bases from V and 7 bases from J; bases unmatched to any gene: 9. The CDR3 loop spans 15 amino acids. Germline lookup yields CDR1 LNHDA and CDR2 SQIVND (reference sequence). CDR3 DNA sequence: TGTGCCAGTAGTAGTGCTAGCGGGGTTCATAATACGCAGTATTTT. Protein product: CASSSASGVHNTQYF.

In this sample, this clonotype turned up once. This rearrangement joins TRBV12-3 or TRBV12-4 to TRBJ1-1; D gene uncertain. Trimming took off 5 bases at V and 1 base at J, with 14 bases between the two ends. This CDR3 region has 15 residues. CDR3 DNA sequence: TGTGCCAGCAGTCCAGGTGGGCAGAGGAACACTGAAGCTTTCTTT. Residues: CASSPGGQRNTEAFF.

This clonotype was counted only a few times. The chain employs TRBV6-1 and TRBJ2-1; D not resolved. Germline V gives CDR1 MNHNS, CDR2 SASEGT. V lost 6 bases to trimming and J lost 0 bases, with 12 bases between them. The CDR3 sequence is 15 residues long. This chain's CDR3 is CASRPDWSSYNEQFF. CDR3 coding DNA: TGTGCCAGCAGGCCCGACTGGAGCTCCTACAATGAGCAGTTCTTC.

This clonotype has more than one count but fewer than ten. The V call is TRBV18, the J call TRBJ1-5, with D uncertain. The CDR3 has 13 residues. Germline CDR1 and CDR2: KGHSH and LQKENI. Trimming left V 3 bases short and J 1 base short, with 4 bases between. The CDR3 DNA sequence: TGTGCCAGCTCACCGGGGAGCAATCAGCCCCAGCATTTT. Protein sequence: CASSPGSNQPQHF.

In its sample, this clonotype was seen a few times. The rearrangement joins TRBV20-1 to TRBJ1-3; D is ambiguous. The CDR3 has 16 amino acids. V lost 0 bases to trimming and J lost 0 bases, with 12 bases between them. The germline gives CDR1 DFQATT, CDR2 SNEGSKA (reference sequence). CDR3 loop: CSARDGRSDSGNTIYF. The CDR3, as DNA: TGCAGTGCTAGAGATGGTAGGAGCGACTCTGGAAACACCATATATTTT.

The chain uses TRBV6-5 and TRBJ1-4; TRBD1 agrees at 10 bases. The J segment lost 8 bases and the V segment lost 0 bases, leaving 6 bases of the junction unmatched. CDR1 is MNHEY, CDR2 SVGAGI, per germline. The CDR3 covers 16 residues. The chain's CDR3 is CASSYSGGTGVEKLFF. CDR3 sequence (DNA): TGTGCCAGCAGTTACTCCGGCGGGACAGGGGTCGAAAAACTGTTTTTT.

This clonotype turned up a few times. The J gene is TRBJ2-3, the V gene TRBV7-8, with 7 nucleotides matching TRBD2. Looked up from germline, CDR1 is SGHVS and CDR2 is FQNEAQ. Trimming cost V 1 base and J 2 bases; bases outside gene matches: 6. There are 16 residues in the CDR3. CDR3 region: CASSLVSGHDTDTQYF. CDR3 nucleotide sequence: TGTGCCAGCAGCTTAGTTAGCGGGCACGACACAGATACGCAGTATTTT.

This clonotype was seen only once. V and J are TRBV30 and TRBJ1-6; 8 bases are a match to TRBD1. The CDR3 contains 17 residues. V was pared by 4 bases and J by 3 bases, with 11 bases of the junction left unmatched. CDR1 and CDR2 (germline): GTSNPN, SVGIG (reference sequence). The CDR3 here is CAWTLPGTGFYNSPLHF. CDR3 nucleotide sequence: TGTGCCTGGACTTTACCCGGGACAGGATTCTATAATTCACCCCTCCACTTT.

This chain uses TRBV7-6 with TRBJ2-1, with a tentative D call TRBD1 (6 bases). Trimming stripped 4 bases from V and 9 bases from J, with 13 bases between. CDR1 SGHVS and CDR2 FNYEAQ come from the germline V gene. The CDR3 covers 13 residues. This chain's CDR3 is CASSWGQRGEQFF. The CDR3 DNA follows: TGTGCCAGCAGCTGGGGGCAGCGTGGTGAGCAGTTCTTC.

The chain has TRBV7-2 and TRBJ1-6, with D uncertain. Germline CDR1 and CDR2: SGHTA and FQGNSA. CDR3 length: 17 residues. V was trimmed by 5 bases and J by 0 bases, leaving 14 bases between them. CDR3 sequence (DNA): TGTGCCAGCAGCGCCCGAGACTGGAGCTCCTATAATTCACCCCTCCACTTT. The encoded protein is CASSARDWSSYNSPLHF.

In its sample, this clonotype was seen a few times. The V and J genes are TRBV7-9 and TRBJ2-5, with D possibly TRBD2 on 5 matching bases. The CDR3 consists of 14 residues. V was shortened by 1 base and J by 3 bases, with 9 bases between the two germline ends. CDR1 SEHNR and CDR2 FQNEAQ come from the germline V gene (reference sequence). CDR3 nucleotide sequence: TGTGCCAGCAGCTTAGTTGGTAGCGAAGAGACCCAGTACTTC. This codes for CASSLVGSEETQYF.

CDR3 DNA sequence: TGCAGTGCTAGATTTTCTTCCAAATACCGGGACAGGGGGAAGTTCTACTATGGCTACACCTTC. Amino acid sequence: CSARFSSKYRDRGKFYYGYTF. This rearrangement joins TRBV20-1 to TRBJ1-2, with TRBD1 matching 11 bases. Per the germline V gene, CDR1 is DFQATT and CDR2 is SNEGSKA (reference sequence). V was clipped by 2 bases and J by 3 bases; unmatched bases: 23. CDR3 length: 21 amino acids.